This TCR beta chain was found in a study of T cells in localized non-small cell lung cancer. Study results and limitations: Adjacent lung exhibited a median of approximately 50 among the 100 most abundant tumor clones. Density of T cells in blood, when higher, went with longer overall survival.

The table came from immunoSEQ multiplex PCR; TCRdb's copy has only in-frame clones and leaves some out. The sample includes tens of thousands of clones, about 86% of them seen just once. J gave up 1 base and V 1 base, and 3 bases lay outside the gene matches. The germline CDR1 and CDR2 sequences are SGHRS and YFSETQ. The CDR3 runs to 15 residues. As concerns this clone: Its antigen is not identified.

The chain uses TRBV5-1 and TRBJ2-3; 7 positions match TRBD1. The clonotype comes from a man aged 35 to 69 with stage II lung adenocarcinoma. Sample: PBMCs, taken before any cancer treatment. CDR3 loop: CASSLNDRGTDTQYF. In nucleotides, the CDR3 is TGCGCCAGCAGCTTGAACGACAGGGGCACAGATACGCAGTATTTT.